This passage covers 13 T cell receptor beta chains from one sample sequenced in a study of cytomegalovirus exposure and HLA in healthy donors. Generated by immunoSEQ multiplex PCR, the TCRdb table keeps only in-frame clones and is missing some. The profile covers more than 45,000 clones, with 91% appearing a single time and roughly 2.3% taken by the ten largest. Source material: PBMCs. The receptors were sampled from a woman younger than 45 in good health and CMV-seronegative.

The CDR3 is CASSPGTTNNEQFF. The CDR3 bases are TGTGCCAGCAGCCCCGGGACTACTAACAATGAGCAGTTCTTC. The rearrangement joins TRBV27 to TRBJ2-1; 7 bases match TRBD2. The length of the CDR3 is 14 residues. The germline CDR1 and CDR2 sequences are MNHEY and SMNVEV (reference sequence). V lost 6 bases to trimming and J lost 5 bases; unmatched junction nucleotides: 7.

This chain connects TRBV6-5 to TRBJ2-7, with a weak D call TRBD2 (6 bases). V lost 4 bases to trimming and J lost 0 bases, with 10 bases between them. The CDR3 covers 14 residues. Germline CDR1 MNHEY, CDR2 SVGAGI. CDR3 nucleotide sequence: TGTGCCAGCAGTTGGAATAGCGGCTCCTACGAGCAGTACTTC. Encoded protein: CASSWNSGSYEQYF.

This sequence joins TRBV25-1 and TRBJ1-5; perhaps TRBD1 as D (5 bases). Germline values: CDR1 MGHDK, CDR2 SYGVNS. The CDR3 loop spans 13 amino acids. Trimming shortened V by 5 bases and J by 3 bases, and 8 bases separated the two germline ends. DNA for the CDR3: TGTGCCAGCAGTCCAGGGAACAATCAGCCCCAGCATTTT. It yields the protein CASSPGNNQPQHF.

The chain employs TRBV11-3 and TRBJ1-1, with 10 nucleotides matching TRBD1. The V gene end was trimmed by 4 bases and the J gene end by 7 bases; junction bases not matched to a gene: 3. Looked up from germline, CDR1 is SGHNT and CDR2 is YENEEA. This CDR3 spans 13 amino acids. The CDR3 loop reads CASSSDRGSEAFF. CDR3 in DNA: TGTGCCAGCAGCTCGGACAGGGGGAGTGAAGCTTTCTTT.

The V gene is TRBV7-9, the J gene TRBJ1-5; TRBD1 aligns across 7 bases. Germline V gene lookup returns CDR1 SEHNR and CDR2 FQNEAQ (reference sequence). The CDR3 runs 13 residues. V was pared by 5 bases and J by 7 bases, with 5 bases of the junction left unmatched. DNA of the CDR3: TGTGCCAGCAGCCCGGGACAGCGGCAGCCCCAGCATTTT. Protein product: CASSPGQRQPQHF.

The chain uses TRBV7-3 and TRBJ2-3; 12 bases align to TRBD2. Looked up from germline, CDR1 is SGHTA and CDR2 is FQGTGA. The CDR3 has 15 amino acids. Losses at the gene ends were 9 bases for V and 6 bases for J; bases not matched to a gene: 10. DNA for the CDR3: TGTGCCAGTAGCCTAGCGGGAGGGCCCTCGGATACGCAGTATTTT. Translated: CASSLAGGPSDTQYF. Full variable domain (remainder filled in from reference TRBV7-3 and TRBJ2-3): GAGVSQTPSNKVTEKGKYVELRCDPISGHTALYWYRQSLGQGPEFLIYFQGTGAADDSGLPNDRFFAVRPEGSVSTLKIQRTERGDSAVYLCASSLAGGPSDTQYFGPGTRLTVL.

The CDR3 nucleotides read TGTGCCTGGAGTGAGAAACAGGGCCTTGGAAACACCATATATTTT. Protein sequence: CAWSEKQGLGNTIYF. The chain is built from TRBV30 and TRBJ1-3, with D possibly matching TRBD1 (6 bases). Deletions cut 1 base from V and 3 bases from J, with 13 bases between. The CDR3 extends over 15 amino acids. Germline assignment: CDR1 GTSNPN and CDR2 SVGIG (reference sequence).

This rearrangement joins TRBV19 to TRBJ1-1, with 7 bases aligning to TRBD1. Trimming at V came to 5 bases and at J to 0 bases, leaving 6 bases not matched to a gene. Germline values: CDR1 LNHDA, CDR2 SQIVND (reference sequence). The CDR3 contains 15 residues. This chain's CDR3 is CASSRPGTVNTEAFF. CDR3 nucleotide sequence: TGTGCCAGTAGTCGTCCCGGGACAGTGAACACTGAAGCTTTCTTT.

The gene calls are TRBV28 and TRBJ2-7, with 10 bases matching TRBD2. This CDR3 region has 14 residues. V shed 5 bases, J shed 5 bases, and the junction held 6 bases outside the gene matches. CDR1 and CDR2 (germline): MDHEN, SYDVKM. The CDR3 DNA reads TGTGCCAGCAGTCCCTCCGGGACTAGCGACGAGCAGTACTTC. Its protein is CASSPSGTSDEQYF.

The V call is TRBV30, the J call TRBJ2-1, with 11 bases lining up with TRBD2. Losses at the gene ends were 1 base for V and 4 bases for J; bases not matched to a gene: 9. This CDR3 spans 17 amino acids. Germline V gene data show CDR1 as GTSNPN and CDR2 as SVGIG (reference sequence). The CDR3: CAWSGDSGRGGYNEQFF. In DNA form, the CDR3 reads TGTGCCTGGAGTGGTGATAGCGGGAGGGGGGGGTACAATGAGCAGTTCTTC. The variable domain in full, with the rest retrieved from reference TRBV30 and TRBJ2-1, is SQTIHQWPATLVQPVGSPLSLECTVEGTSNPNLYWYRQAAGRGLQLLFYSVGIGQISSEVPQNLSASRPQDRQFILSSKKLLLSDSGFYLCAWSGDSGRGGYNEQFFGPGTRLTVL.

The sample holds one count of this clone. This chain joins TRBV5-1 and TRBJ2-7; 7 positions match TRBD2. The CDR3 length is 14 residues. Losses at the gene ends were 4 bases for V and 3 bases for J; bases not matched to a gene: 7. From germline, CDR1 is SGHRS and CDR2 YFSETQ. CDR3 loop: CASSLGLVIYEQYF. Here the CDR3 DNA reads TGCGCCAGCAGCCTAGGACTAGTGATCTACGAGCAGTACTTC.

Written as DNA, the CDR3 is TGTGCCAGCAGCCGACAGGGAGGAAACACCATATATTTT. Its protein is CASSRQGGNTIYF. V is TRBV6-5 and J is TRBJ1-3; 7 bases map to TRBD1. The CDR3 has 13 amino acids. The germline gives CDR1 MNHEY, CDR2 SVGAGI. The ends lost 6 bases at V and 4 bases at J; junction bases unmatched: 3.

The J gene is TRBJ2-5, the V gene TRBV6-5, with 11 positions matching TRBD2. Matching the DNA end better, TRBJ2-7 makes the J call doubtful. Per the germline V gene, CDR1 is MNHEY and CDR2 is SVGAGI. The CDR3 runs 14 residues. CDR3 in amino acids: CASSLATSGTEQYF. In nucleotides, the CDR3 is TGTGCCAGCAGTTTAGCGACTAGCGGGACCGAGCAGTACTTC.